The rows below give T cell receptor beta chains drawn from one sample of a study of blood T cell repertoires in COVID-19. Sequencing used immunoSEQ multiplex PCR; TCRdb keeps in-frame clones, though not all of them. This table has about 280,000 clones, 85% appearing once. Material for sequencing was PBMCs or T cells enriched from blood (not recorded which). The receptors stem from a woman in her fifties or sixties who had recovered from COVID-19. CDR3s include the opening cysteine and the closing phenylalanine or tryptophan. D genes are given only for firm matches. For some rows the clone size is stated as once, few or many, or as a class when expanded; others skip it.

TRBV5-8,14,TRBJ2-2,TRBD1,-,TGTGCCAGCGGACGGGACAGGGTTGGCGGGGAGCTGTTTTTT,CASGRDRVGGELFF
TRBV18,15,TRBJ1-5,TRBD1,few,TGTGCCAGCTCACCGACGACAGGGCACAATCAGCCCCAGCATTTT,CASSPTTGHNQPQHF
TRBV10-2,15,TRBJ2-1,TRBD2,-,TGCGCCAGCAGTGGACTAGCGGCGTCCTACAATGAGCAGTTCTTC,CASSGLAASYNEQFF
TRBV19,17,TRBJ2-1,-,-,TGTGCCAGTAGTATAGAATCGGCAGGGGCGAGAAACAATGAGCAGTTCTTC,CASSIESAGARNNEQFF
TRBV11-2,15,TRBJ2-1,-,-,TGTGCCAGCAGCTTATTTCCCGGCTCCTACAATGAGCAGTTCTTC,CASSLFPGSYNEQFF
TRBV6-2/TRBV6-3,17,TRBJ2-1,-,-,TGTGCCAGCAGTTACTCGGAGGGGGGGAGACTTTACAATGAGCAGTTCTTC,CASSYSEGGRLYNEQFF
TRBV7-2,13,TRBJ2-1,-,-,TGTGCCAGCAGCTTAGTACTTTACAATGAGCAGTTCTTC,CASSLVLYNEQFF
TRBV5-4,15,TRBJ2-1,-,-,TGTGCCAGCAGCTTTCTAGATGCCCGATTTGGCGAGCAGTTCTTC,CASSFLDARFGEQFF
TRBV19,16,TRBJ1-5,TRBD1,-,TGTGCCAGTAGTGACAGGGGAAGGGATAGCAATCAGCCCCAGCATTTT,CASSDRGRDSNQPQHF
TRBV7-2,12,TRBJ1-2,-,-,TGTGCCAGCAGCCCATCAGGGTTCGGCTACACCTTC,CASSPSGFGYTF
TRBV5-6,14,TRBJ2-1,TRBD2,-,TGTGCCAGCAGCCAAAGCGGGAGCTACAATGAGCAGTTCTTC,CASSQSGSYNEQFF
TRBV9,15,TRBJ2-1,-,-,TGTGCCAGCAGCCAGCGGTCCCTCTCCTACAATGAGCAGTTCTTC,CASSQRSLSYNEQFF
TRBV7-9,13,TRBJ1-1,TRBD1,-,TGTGCCAGCAGCTTACAGGGGGGCACTGAAGCTTTCTTT,CASSLQGGTEAFF
TRBV28,16,TRBJ2-7,-,-,TGTGCCAGCAGTTTGGCCCCCCCCACAGGGAACTACGAGCAGTACTTC,CASSLAPPTGNYEQYF
TRBV28,16,TRBJ2-7,TRBD1,-,TGTGCCAGCAGCACTAGAGGGACAGTCAGACAATACGAGCAGTACTTC,CASSTRGTVRQYEQYF
TRBV3-1/TRBV3-2,16,TRBJ1-4,-,few,TGTGCCAGCAGCGAAAGGGGGGGCGGCACTAATGAAAAACTGTTTTTT,CASSERGGGTNEKLFF
TRBV4-2,16,TRBJ1-4,TRBD1,-,TGTGCCAGCAGCCAAGATCCGGCAGGGGGCAGCGAAAAACTGTTTTTT,CASSQDPAGGSEKLFF
TRBV6-5,15,TRBJ2-1,-,-,TGTGCCAGCAGCTGGACAGGGAGGGGTGGTAATGAGCAGTTCTTC,CASSWTGRGGNEQFF
TRBV6-2/TRBV6-3,14,TRBJ2-7,-,-,TGTGCCAGCAGTTACTCGACGGGTAACTACGAGCAGTACTTC,CASSYSTGNYEQYF
TRBV5-1,16,TRBJ1-4,TRBD1,-,TGCGCCAGCAGCTTGGAGGGGACAGCGCTTAATGAAAAACTGTTTTTT,CASSLEGTALNEKLFF
TRBV4-3,19,TRBJ1-1,TRBD1,-,TGCGCCAGCAGCCAAGATTCCTCAGACAGGGGCCACATGAACACTGAAGCTTTCTTT,CASSQDSSDRGHMNTEAFF
TRBV23-1,16,TRBJ2-3,TRBD2,-,TGCGCCAGCAGTCAATCGACGGGGGGGGACACAGATACGCAGTATTTT,CASSQSTGGDTDTQYF
TRBV11-2,15,TRBJ2-5,TRBD2,once,TGTGCCAGCAGAAATAATCCTAGCGGCCAAGAGACCCAGTACTTC,CASRNNPSGQETQYF
TRBV30,15,TRBJ2-6,-,-,TGTGCCTGGAGTCCTCACCACACTGGGGCCAACGTCCTGACTTTC,CAWSPHHTGANVLTF
TRBV10-3,16,TRBJ1-5,-,-,TGTGCCATCAGTGAGTCGCCAGGGGATGTTGGTAGGCCCCAGCATTTT,CAISESPGDVGRPQHF
TRBV5-1,15,TRBJ1-1,TRBD1,-,TGCGCCAGCAGCTTGTCAGGGGGGCGCAGCACTGAAGCTTTCTTT,CASSLSGGRSTEAFF
TRBV12-3/TRBV12-4,13,TRBJ2-1,-,few,TGTGCCAGCAGTTCGACACAGAACAATGAGCAGTTCTTC,CASSSTQNNEQFF
TRBV7-2,13,TRBJ2-3,-,-,TGTGCCAGCAGCTTTAACCCCCAGGATACGCAGTATTTT,CASSFNPQDTQYF
TRBV3-1/TRBV3-2,14,TRBJ2-7,TRBD2,-,TGTGCCAGCAGCGGGGGACTAGCTATCTACGAGCAGTACTTC,CASSGGLAIYEQYF
TRBV19,15,TRBJ1-5,-,-,TGTGCCAGTAGTATAGTAGGAGGGGAAGGTCAGCCCCAGCATTTT,CASSIVGGEGQPQHF
TRBV29-1,14,TRBJ1-4,-,-,TGCAGCGTTTCCCACAGGGACGCGAATGAAAAACTGTTTTTT,CSVSHRDANEKLFF
TRBV10-3,12,TRBJ1-6,-,-,TGTGCCATCAGTGAGCCGGATTCACCCCTCCACTTT,CAISEPDSPLHF
TRBV6-5,16,TRBJ2-3,TRBD1,-,TGTGCCAGCAGTTACCAGGGACAGCCAGGGACAGATACGCAGTATTTT,CASSYQGQPGTDTQYF
TRBV7-8,19,TRBJ1-5,TRBD1,-,TGTGCCAGCAGCCCAATATCAGGGGGCCTGGAGTATGGCAATCAGCCCCAGCATTTT,CASSPISGGLEYGNQPQHF
TRBV2,15,TRBJ2-2,TRBD1,-,TGTGCCAGCAGCCAAGACAGGGGGCAGGTCGGGGAGCTGTTTTTT,CASSQDRGQVGELFF
TRBV11-2,14,TRBJ2-7,TRBD2,-,TGTGCCAGCACCCCAAGCGGGATGGATTACGAGCAGTACTTC,CASTPSGMDYEQYF
TRBV5-1,15,TRBJ2-1,TRBD2,-,TGCGCCAGCAGCTTGGGACTAGCGGGGTACAATGAGCAGTTCTTC,CASSLGLAGYNEQFF
TRBV10-1,12,TRBJ2-1,-,-,TGCGCCAGCAGTGACAGATACAATGAGCAGTTCTTC,CASSDRYNEQFF
TRBV24-1,13,TRBJ1-2,TRBD1,-,TGTGCCACCAGTGAGGTAACAGGGGTCGGCTACACCTTC,CATSEVTGVGYTF
TRBV20-1,9,TRBJ1-1,-,-,TGCAGTGCCGATAGGCAGGGTTTCTTT,CSADRQGFF
TRBV15,14,TRBJ2-1,-,few,TGTGCCACCAGCAGAGATAAGGCAGGGGATGAGCAGTTCTTC,CATSRDKAGDEQFF
TRBV28,14,TRBJ1-1,-,-,TGTGCCAGCAGTTTAAGCGGGGGGTCAACTGAAGCTTTCTTT,CASSLSGGSTEAFF
TRBV3-1/TRBV3-2,15,TRBJ1-1,-,-,TGTGCCAGCAGCCAAGCGGGGGTGGGGGACACTGAAGCTTTCTTT,CASSQAGVGDTEAFF
TRBV4-1,13,TRBJ1-1,-,-,TGCGCCAGCAGACCTGGACAGTTCGCTGAAGCTTTCTTT,CASRPGQFAEAFF
TRBV15,16,TRBJ2-7,-,-,TGTGCCACCAGCAGAGATCGACAGCTACTCACCTACGAGCAGTACTTC,CATSRDRQLLTYEQYF